Shown below are 29 T cell receptor beta chains from a single sample sequenced in a study of T-cell memory formation after mild COVID-19. A single record per CDR3 protein comes from TCRdb applying MiXCR to the 5' RACE reads. The sample lists 150,000 to 200,000 distinct CDR3 sequences, roughly 11% occurring once. The sequenced sample consisted of PBMCs or a T cell subset sorted from them (not recorded which). Receptor source: a man younger than 30 who had mild COVID-19 (a few samples of this study predate the infection). Cell type and time point are not known.

The rearrangement joins TRBV18 to TRBJ2-1; a weak D match, TRBD1 (5 bases). Germline values: CDR1 KGHSH, CDR2 LQKENI. V was trimmed by 2 bases and J by 8 bases, leaving 10 bases between them. The CDR3 loop spans 13 amino acids. The CDR3 here is CASSPDSQHEQFF. In DNA form, the CDR3 reads TGTGCCAGCTCACCAGACAGTCAGCATGAGCAGTTCTTC. Full variable domain (missing parts from reference TRBV18 and TRBJ2-1): NAGVMQNPRHLVRRRGQEARLRCSPMKGHSHVYWYRQLPEEGLKFMVYLQKENIIDESGMPKERFSAEFPKEGPSILRIQQVVRGDSAAYFCASSPDSQHEQFFGPGTRLTVL.

The chain uses TRBV5-1 and TRBJ2-3; D not resolved. Looked up from germline, CDR1 is SGHRS and CDR2 is YFSETQ. The germline V and J ends were trimmed by 3 bases and 0 bases, with 14 bases remaining between them. The CDR3 runs 16 residues. CDR3 nucleotides: TGCGCCAGCAGCTCTTTGGACGGATCTAGCACAGATACGCAGTATTTT. Its translation: CASSSLDGSSTDTQYF.

This clonotype appeared a few times. The rearrangement links TRBV5-1 to TRBJ2-3, with a possible D match to TRBD2 (6 bases). The V and J ends lost 6 bases and 5 bases respectively, with 13 bases between them. The germline gives CDR1 SGHRS, CDR2 YFSETQ. The CDR3 is 13 residues long. The CDR3 DNA follows: TGCGCCAGCAAGTCGGGGGAGGTAGATACGCAGTATTTT. Its protein is CASKSGEVDTQYF.

A few counts support this clonotype. The rearrangement links TRBV18 to TRBJ2-2; no clear D gene. The CDR3 has 14 residues. Germline lookup yields CDR1 KGHSH and CDR2 LQKENI. The ends were cut back, 2 bases at V and 0 bases at J, with 4 bases in the middle. CDR3 sequence reads: CASSPASNTGELFF. Here the CDR3 DNA reads TGTGCCAGCTCACCAGCCTCGAACACCGGGGAGCTGTTTTTT. Filled out from reference TRBV18 and TRBJ2-2, the complete variable domain reads NAGVMQNPRHLVRRRGQEARLRCSPMKGHSHVYWYRQLPEEGLKFMVYLQKENIIDESGMPKERFSAEFPKEGPSILRIQQVVRGDSAAYFCASSPASNTGELFFGEGSRLTVL.

This clonotype has ten or more counts. V is TRBV5-1 and J is TRBJ2-7; D possibly uses TRBD1 or TRBD2 (5 bases each). Trimming shortened V by 4 bases and J by 8 bases, and 10 bases separated the two germline ends. CDR3 length: 11 residues. Germline loops: CDR1 SGHRS, CDR2 YFSETQ. The CDR3 sequence: CASSAGTKQYF. CDR3 bases: TGCGCCAGCAGCGCCGGGACGAAGCAGTACTTC.

V gene TRBV6-5 combines with J gene TRBJ1-1; tentative D call: TRBD1 (6 bases). V shed 4 bases and J shed 0 bases, with 12 bases lying between them. Germline values: CDR1 MNHEY, CDR2 SVGAGI. The CDR3 totals 15 residues. CDR3 in DNA: TGTGCCAGCAGTTTTCAGGGGCGGGTGAACACTGAAGCTTTCTTT. Its translation is CASSFQGRVNTEAFF.

This clonotype was detected ten times or more. The chain is built from TRBV5-1 and TRBJ1-2; D uncertain. CDR1 is SGHRS, CDR2 YFSETQ, per germline. Between the trimmed V and J ends, which lost 2 bases and 6 bases, there was a span of 5 bases. The CDR3 consists of 11 residues. The CDR3 loop reads CASSFGDGYTF. CDR3 nucleotide sequence: TGCGCCAGCAGCTTTGGGGATGGCTACACCTTC.

Concerning this clonotype itself: Given the absence of the conserved phenylalanine or tryptophan at the CDR3 end, a read error is likely. The chain has TRBV4-1 and TRBJ1-2; 7 bases are shared with TRBD1. Germline trimming cut 4 bases from V and 4 bases from J; bases unmatched to any gene: 3. The CDR3 is 13 residues long. Germline CDR1 MGHRA, CDR2 YSYEKL. The CDR3 loop reads CASSPDRVYGYTL. In DNA form, the CDR3 reads TGCGCCAGCAGCCCCGACAGGGTCTATGGCTACACCTTA.

The rearrangement uses TRBV7-9 and TRBJ2-4, with unresolved D. CDR3 size: 17 residues. Germline assignment: CDR1 SEHNR and CDR2 FQNEAQ (reference sequence). V lost 2 bases and J 3 bases, leaving 17 bases between the germline ends. CDR3 DNA: TGTGCCAGCAGCTTACTAGTCGACGTCTCCGGCAAAAACATTCAGTACTTC. As protein: CASSLLVDVSGKNIQYF.

This chain joins TRBV3-1 and TRBJ2-5, with 8 nucleotides matching TRBD2. The CDR3 has 16 amino acids. Germline V gene sequence: CDR1 LGHDT, CDR2 YNNKEL (reference sequence). V dropped 6 bases and J dropped 5; count of bases not matched to a gene: 14. The CDR3 DNA follows: TGTGCCAGCAGTCAGCGGGGGCCCACTCTCGGGGAGACCCAGTACTTC. Protein product: CASSQRGPTLGETQYF.

This clonotype was seen many times. The chain uses TRBV5-5 and TRBJ1-4, with D possibly TRBD1 on 6 matching bases. Germline V gives CDR1 SGHKS, CDR2 YYEKEE (reference sequence). Trimming shortened V by 1 base and J by 6 bases, and 16 bases separated the two germline ends. This CDR3 contains 16 residues. The CDR3 reads CASSLSIRGLDEKLFF. For the CDR3, the DNA is TGTGCCAGCAGCTTGAGTATCAGGGGACTGGATGAAAAACTGTTTTTT. Combining the CDR3 with reference TRBV5-5 and TRBJ1-4 gives the whole variable domain DAGVTQSPTHLIKTRGQQVTLRCSPISGHKSVSWYQQVLGQGPQFIFQYYEKEERGRGNFPDRFSARQFPNYSSELNVNALLLGDSALYLCASSLSIRGLDEKLFFGSGTQLSVL.

The chain employs TRBV28 and TRBJ1-2; 7 nucleotides align to TRBD1. CDR1 MDHEN and CDR2 SYDVKM come from the germline V gene. The CDR3 is made up of 12 amino acids. After removal of 6 bases from V and 8 bases from J, the junction contained 6 bases not matched to a gene. DNA of the CDR3: TGTGCCAGCAGCATTCCGGGACAGGGCTACACCTTC. It specifies CASSIPGQGYTF.

In this sample, this clonotype turned up a few times. J is TRBJ2-5 and V is TRBV5-1; D unclear. Germline-derived CDR1 and CDR2 are SGHRS and YFSETQ. Trimming took off 1 base at V and 3 bases at J, with 19 bases between the two ends. This CDR3 spans 17 amino acids. The CDR3 region has the DNA TGCGCCAGCAGCTTGAATCCGGGTCCCCGTCGGGAAGAGACCCAGTACTTC. Translating it yields CASSLNPGPRREETQYF.

The chain is built from TRBV4-1 and TRBJ2-1, with a tentative D call TRBD1 (5 bases). The CDR3 consists of 12 residues. V was shortened by 2 bases and J by 8 bases, with 7 bases between the two germline ends. The germline V gene has CDR1 MGHRA and CDR2 YSYEKL. The CDR3 is CASSQQGYEQFF. CDR3 coding DNA: TGCGCCAGCAGCCAACAGGGTTATGAGCAGTTCTTC.

The chain uses TRBV7-2 and TRBJ1-2; D is unclear. Germline values: CDR1 SGHTA, CDR2 FQGNSA. The CDR3 covers 14 residues. The ends were cut back, 5 bases at V and 2 bases at J, with 12 bases in the middle. CDR3 coding DNA: TGTGCCAGCAGCCCGACGGACGGGAACTATGGCTACACCTTC. This codes for CASSPTDGNYGYTF.

This clonotype was found a few times. CDR3 nucleotide sequence: TGTGCCAGCAGCTTAATTGCGGGGGGCCTCACAGATACGCAGTATTTT. Protein product: CASSLIAGGLTDTQYF. This chain joins TRBV7-3 and TRBJ2-3, with 8 positions matching TRBD2. This CDR3 region has 16 residues. CDR1 and CDR2 (germline): SGHTA, FQGTGA. Germline trimming cut 1 base from V and 2 bases from J; bases unmatched to any gene: 5.

This clonotype was observed a handful of times. This chain uses TRBV5-6 with TRBJ2-7; D call uncertain. This CDR3 spans 12 amino acids. Germline lookup yields CDR1 SGHDT and CDR2 YYEEEE. Trimming pared 0 bases from V and 1 base from J, leaving 2 bases between. This chain's CDR3 is CASSLESYEQYF. In DNA form, the CDR3 reads TGTGCCAGCAGCTTGGAATCCTACGAGCAGTACTTC. The full variable domain, rest sourced from reference TRBV5-6 and TRBJ2-7, is DAGVTQSPTHLIKTRGQQVTLRCSPKSGHDTVSWYQQALGQGPQFIFQYYEEEERQRGNFPDRFSGHQFPNYSSELNVNALLLGDSALYLCASSLESYEQYFGPGTRLTVT.

This clonotype was seen a handful of times. This chain links TRBV11-2 with TRBJ2-3; D ambiguous. This CDR3 is 12 amino acids long. Germline-derived CDR1 and CDR2 are SGHAT and FQNNGV. Trimming took 5 bases from V and 2 from J, leaving 5 bases between them. The DNA of the CDR3 is TGTGCCAGCAGCCTCCCCACAGATACGCAGTATTTT. Protein product: CASSLPTDTQYF.

The chain couples TRBV4-3 to TRBJ2-3, with D hard to call. The CDR3 is 13 residues long. Germline V lookup: CDR1 LGHNA, CDR2 YSLEER. V lost 0 bases to trimming and J lost 5 bases, with 6 bases between them. The CDR3 reads CASSQDEEDTQYF. The CDR3 coding sequence is TGCGCCAGCAGCCAAGATGAGGAAGATACGCAGTATTTT.

CDR3 sequence (DNA): TGTGCCAGCAGCTTAGAGTACAGGAACGAGCAGTACTTC. This gives the protein CASSLEYRNEQYF. J is TRBJ2-7 and V is TRBV7-8; D possibly corresponds to TRBD1 (5 bases). The V gene lost 1 base and the J gene lost 5 bases, with 9 bases spanning the gap. This CDR3 comprises 13 residues. Germline CDR1 reads SGHVS; CDR2 reads FQNEAQ. The full variable domain, completed using reference TRBV7-8 and TRBJ2-7, is GAGVSQSPRYKVAKRGQDVALRCDPISGHVSLFWYQQALGQGPEFLTYFQNEAQLDKSGLPSDRFFAERPEGSVSTLKIQRTQQEDSAVYLCASSLEYRNEQYFGPGTRLTVT.

This clonotype showed up just a few times. The chain is built from TRBV7-2 and TRBJ2-5; D is uncertain. The V end lost 2 bases, the J end lost 3 bases, and 7 bases lay between the germline ends. The CDR3 has 13 amino acids. Germline loops: CDR1 SGHTA, CDR2 FQGNSA. The CDR3: CASSLSWEETQYF. The CDR3 DNA sequence: TGTGCCAGCAGCTTAAGTTGGGAAGAGACCCAGTACTTC.

The chain combines TRBV4-1 with TRBJ1-1, with 8 bases fitting TRBD1. Germline V CDR1 and CDR2: MGHRA, YSYEKL. V lost 0 bases and J lost 3; bases outside the gene matches: 3. The CDR3 sequence is 15 residues long. The CDR3, as DNA: TGCGCCAGCAGCCAAGATGCAGGGGGCTACACTGAAGCTTTCTTT. Protein product: CASSQDAGGYTEAFF.

J is TRBJ2-3 and V is TRBV18; D ambiguous. This CDR3 is 14 amino acids long. CDR1 and CDR2 from the germline V gene are KGHSH and LQKENI. V was clipped by 3 bases and J by 3 bases, with 10 bases between them. DNA of the CDR3: TGTGCCAGCTCACCTGACACGTATACAGATACGCAGTATTTT. Translated, it gives CASSPDTYTDTQYF.

In this sample, this clonotype turned up a few times. This chain uses TRBV5-1 with TRBJ1-4; D may be TRBD1 (6 bases). Between the trimmed V and J ends, which lost 0 bases and 8 bases, there was a span of 14 bases. Germline lookup yields CDR1 SGHRS and CDR2 YFSETQ. The CDR3 contains 15 residues. Here the CDR3 DNA reads TGCGCCAGCAGCTTGGTCCAACACGGGGGCGAAAAACTGTTTTTT. This encodes CASSLVQHGGEKLFF. Filled out from reference TRBV5-1 and TRBJ1-4, the complete variable domain reads KAGVTQTPRYLIKTRGQQVTLSCSPISGHRSVSWYQQTPGQGLQFLFEYFSETQRNKGNFPGRFSGRQFSNSRSEMNVSTLELGDSALYLCASSLVQHGGEKLFFGSGTQLSVL.

The rearrangement joins TRBV29-1 to TRBJ2-1, with D possibly TRBD1 on 5 matching bases. Germline CDR1 reads SQVTM; CDR2 reads ANQGSEA. V lost 3 bases, J lost 4 bases, and 7 bases lay in between. This CDR3 comprises 12 residues. The CDR3 DNA sequence: TGCAGCGTTGATCGGACATACAATGAGCAGTTCTTC. Its translation: CSVDRTYNEQFF.

This clonotype was seen a handful of times. The chain couples TRBV7-2 to TRBJ2-7; no clear D. V was trimmed by 4 bases and J by 1 base, leaving 14 bases between them. Germline V gives CDR1 SGHTA, CDR2 FQGNSA. CDR3 length: 15 residues. CDR3 sequence (DNA): TGTGCCAGCAGCTCTCGAAGCGCCTATTCCTACGAGCAGTACTTC. Its protein product is CASSSRSAYSYEQYF. Full variable domain (rest looked up from reference TRBV7-2 and TRBJ2-7): GAGVSQSPSNKVTEKGKDVELRCDPISGHTALYWYRQSLGQGLEFLIYFQGNSAPDKSGLPSDRFSAERTGGSVSTLTIQRTQQEDSAVYLCASSSRSAYSYEQYFGPGTRLTVT.

Only a few counts were recorded for this clonotype. This chain links TRBV7-2 with TRBJ2-1; 12 positions agree with TRBD2. The V gene's germline CDR1 is SGHTA and CDR2 FQGNSA. The CDR3 has 16 residues. The V gene end was trimmed by 4 bases and the J gene end by 4 bases; junction bases not matched to a gene: 5. The DNA for the CDR3 is TGTGCCAGCAGCTCTGGACTAGCGGGGAGATACAATGAGCAGTTCTTC. The encoded protein is CASSSGLAGRYNEQFF.

This clonotype was observed at least ten times. The rearrangement joins TRBV6-1 to TRBJ2-7; 7 bases agree with TRBD1. The CDR3 is made up of 13 amino acids. Germline trimming cut 0 bases from V and 11 bases from J; bases unmatched to any gene: 7. Germline V CDR1 and CDR2: MNHNS, SASEGT. The DNA of the CDR3 is TGTGCCAGCAGTGAAGCGGGACAGCCCGAAAAGTACGTC. Protein sequence: CASSEAGQPEKYV.

The gene calls are TRBV18 and TRBJ2-5, with D possibly being TRBD2 (6 bases). The CDR3 extends over 14 amino acids. Trimming shortened V by 2 bases and J by 2 bases, and 9 bases separated the two germline ends. In germline, CDR1 is KGHSH, CDR2 LQKENI. The CDR3 coding sequence is TGTGCCAGCTCACCAGCGGGGCAACAAGAGACCCAGTACTTC. It translates to CASSPAGQQETQYF.